This T cell receptor beta chain was found in a study of cytomegalovirus exposure and HLA in healthy donors. Method: immunoSEQ multiplex PCR; TCRdb's copy keeps in-frame clones and lacks some. The data hold about 310,000 clones, with approximately 88% observed a single time. The sequenced material came from PBMCs. This TCR came from a young man in good health and CMV-seronegative.

CDR3 residues: CATSRDRYGQYF. CDR3 DNA: TGTGCCACCAGCAGAGATCGGTATGGCCAGTACTTC. The chain combines TRBV15 with TRBJ2-5; no reliable D call. Per germline, CDR1 LNHNV and CDR2 YYDKDF (reference sequence). The V gene lost 0 bases and the J gene lost 10 bases, with 9 bases spanning the gap. CDR3 size: 12 residues.